The 5 T cell receptor beta chains listed next were all sequenced from one sample in a study of T cell repertoires in cytomegalovirus infection. Their antigens are not known. TCRdb redid the calling of the reads with MiXCR, one entry per CDR3 protein. The data show approximately 730,000 distinct CDR3 sequences, roughly a third seen once. The input for sequencing was cultured PBMCs, taken from culture after CMV antigen stimulation. These receptors were taken from a human donor in good health (CMV status not recorded). Some clones in this sample may be carry-over from other donors' samples.

V usage is TRBV6-1 and J usage is TRBJ2-7; no firm D call. CDR1 is MNHNS and CDR2 is SASEGT in the germline V gene. This CDR3 is 15 amino acids long. V lost 6 bases and J lost 4, with 19 bases in between. The CDR3 reads CASSSYVHPLYEQYF. The CDR3 nucleotides read TGTGCCAGCAGCAGTTATGTACACCCCCTTTACGAGCAGTACTTC.

This chain joins TRBV7-8 and TRBJ1-2; no definite D call. Trimming stripped 2 bases from V and 0 bases from J, with 10 bases between. The CDR3 has 15 residues. CDR1 SGHVS and CDR2 FQNEAQ come from the germline V gene. Here the CDR3 reads CASSLSGVSNYGYTF. DNA for the CDR3: TGTGCCAGCAGCTTATCTGGGGTTTCTAACTATGGCTACACCTTC. The whole variable domain, remainder taken from reference TRBV7-8 and TRBJ1-2, is GAGVSQSPRYKVAKRGQDVALRCDPISGHVSLFWYQQALGQGPEFLTYFQNEAQLDKSGLPSDRFFAERPEGSVSTLKIQRTQQEDSAVYLCASSLSGVSNYGYTFGSGTRLTVV.

This clonotype was observed a few times. The chain joins TRBV12-3 or TRBV12-4 to TRBJ1-1; TRBD1 matches 9 bases. V was clipped by 11 bases and J by 2 bases; unmatched bases: 3. This CDR3 contains 12 residues. The DNA of the CDR3 is TGTGCCGTACAGGGGGCCAACACTGAAGCTTTCTTT. This encodes CAVQGANTEAFF.

The genes are TRBV6-2 or TRBV6-3 and TRBJ2-1, with 7 bases identical to TRBD2. There are 16 residues in the CDR3. Germline V gene data show CDR1 as MNHEY and CDR2 as SVGEGT. The trim removed 3 bases at V and 7 bases at J, leaving 12 bases unmatched. CDR3 coding DNA: TGTGCCAGCAGTTATTTCCTCACGCGGGAGCGGAATGAGCAGTTCTTC. Translating gives CASSYFLTRERNEQFF.

This clonotype was seen just once. The CDR3 DNA follows: TGTGCCAGCAGGCGGGGGGGGGGGTCTCGCACAGATACGCAGTATTTT. Translation gives CASRRGGGSRTDTQYF. This rearrangement joins TRBV5-3 to TRBJ2-3; 9 bases align to TRBD2. TRBV5-3 falls under the ORF class, with uncertain function. This CDR3 has 16 residues. V was pared by 8 bases and J by 1 base, with 11 bases of the junction left unmatched.